Included here is one TCR beta chain sequence, with context. Trimming left V 9 bases short and J 2 bases short, with 18 bases between. CDR1 and CDR2 (germline): MGHRA, YSYEKL. The CDR3 loop spans 15 amino acids. From the 5' RACE reads, TCRdb called clonotypes with MiXCR, one entry per CDR3 protein. The sample lists 150,000 to 200,000 distinct CDR3 sequences; about a fifth were seen once. This entry belongs to a study of T-cell memory formation after mild COVID-19. The receptor's source is an adult woman who had mild COVID-19 (a few samples of this study predate the infection). Cell type and time point are not known. The sample consisted of PBMCs or a T cell subset sorted from them (not recorded which). The genes are TRBV4-1 and TRBJ2-3; a weak D match, TRBD2 (5 bases). CDR3 amino acids: CASLAGVTYTDTQYF. In DNA, the CDR3 is TGCGCCAGTCTTGCCGGGGTGACCTACACAGATACGCAGTATTTT.